This T cell receptor beta chain was recorded in a study of shared clonotypes between healthy human individuals. Per the study methods: Without quality scores, immunoSEQ junctional reads could not be filtered like full-length reads. Libraries were prepared by immunoSEQ multiplex PCR; TCRdb keeps only in-frame clonotypes and omits some of them. V, J and clone size reflect that table, while D and trimming were determined from the DNA. This sample has approximately 2,000,000 clones; about 94% occur once, and the top ten carry less than 2%. CDR1 LGHNA and CDR2 YSLEER come from the germline V gene. With V trimmed by 5 bases and J by 3 bases, 6 bases remained unmatched. CDR3 size: 15 residues. In the naive CD8 group, cells lacked CD45RO and were positively selected for CCR7, so terminally differentiated effector memory CD45RA+ cells were left out.

The rearrangement joins TRBV4-3 to TRBJ2-7; 11 bases match TRBD1. Input material: naive CD8+ T cells from PBMCs. This receptor was obtained from a man younger than 35 in good health. Some clones in this sample may be carry-over from other donors' samples. CDR3 in amino acids: CASSAGTGGFYEQYF. The CDR3, as DNA: TGCGCCAGCAGCGCCGGGACAGGGGGTTTCTACGAGCAGTACTTC.